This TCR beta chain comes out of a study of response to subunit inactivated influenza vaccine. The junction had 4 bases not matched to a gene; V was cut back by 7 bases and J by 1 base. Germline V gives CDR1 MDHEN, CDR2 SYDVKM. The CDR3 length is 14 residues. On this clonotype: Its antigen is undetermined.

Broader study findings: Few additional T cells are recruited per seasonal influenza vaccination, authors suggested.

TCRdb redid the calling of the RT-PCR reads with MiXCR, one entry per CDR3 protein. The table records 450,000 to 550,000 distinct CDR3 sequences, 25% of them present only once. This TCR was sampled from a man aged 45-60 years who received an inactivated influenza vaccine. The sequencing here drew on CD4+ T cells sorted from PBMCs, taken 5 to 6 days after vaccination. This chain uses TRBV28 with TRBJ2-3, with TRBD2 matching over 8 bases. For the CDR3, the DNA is TGTGCCAGCATTAGCGGGGTTCGCACAGATACGCAGTATTTT. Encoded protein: CASISGVRTDTQYF.